These 13 T cell receptor beta chains were all obtained from the same sample, sequenced in a study of shared clonotypes between healthy human individuals. The naive CD8 subset, CD45RO-negative cells positively selected for CCR7, excluded terminally differentiated effector memory CD45RA+ cells. TCRdb's table, derived via immunoSEQ multiplex PCR, lists solely in-frame clones and lacks some. The table shows roughly 2 million clones, with 85% to 95% occurring only once. The sample consisted of naive CD8+ T cells sorted from blood. These receptors all stem from a young man in good health.

The chain is built from TRBV6-6 and TRBJ2-2, with 7 bases identical to TRBD2. V shed 2 bases, J shed 5 bases, and the junction held 2 bases outside the gene matches. Germline V gene lookup returns CDR1 MNHNY and CDR2 SVGAGI (reference sequence). The CDR3 has 14 amino acids. The CDR3 DNA follows: TGTGCCAGCAGTTACGTTAGCGGGACCGGGGAGCTGTTTTTT. Its translation is CASSYVSGTGELFF.

The chain combines TRBV6-5 with TRBJ2-5; D gene unclear. The CDR3 extends over 13 amino acids. Trimming took 2 bases from V and 3 from J, leaving 7 bases between them. Germline V gene data show CDR1 as MNHEY and CDR2 as SVGAGI. The CDR3 DNA sequence: TGTGCCAGCAGTTACCACAGAAAAGAGACCCAGTACTTC. It codes for CASSYHRKETQYF.

CDR3 protein: CASSIETPAQAEAFF. For the CDR3, the DNA is TGTGCCAGTAGTATAGAGACCCCTGCCCAGGCTGAAGCTTTCTTT. The rearrangement uses TRBV19 and TRBJ1-1, with D unclear. Germline V gene lookup returns CDR1 LNHDA and CDR2 SQIVND (reference sequence). The CDR3 extends over 15 amino acids. Between the trimmed V and J ends, which lost 0 bases and 6 bases, there was a span of 14 bases.

The V and J genes are TRBV6-5 and TRBJ2-1; 7 bases map to TRBD2. The junction had 1 base not matched to a gene; V was cut back by 6 bases and J by 5 bases. CDR1 and CDR2 (germline): MNHEY, SVGAGI. The CDR3 is 12 residues long. DNA for the CDR3: TGTGCCAGCAGACTAGCGAACAATGAGCAGTTCTTC. Residues: CASRLANNEQFF.

The V call is TRBV28, the J call TRBJ1-1; D not resolved. Germline V gene sequence: CDR1 MDHEN, CDR2 SYDVKM. Trimming took 1 base from V and 6 from J, leaving 9 bases between them. The CDR3 has 13 residues. The CDR3 loop reads CASSLFRVAEAFF. The CDR3 DNA reads TGTGCCAGCAGTTTATTCCGGGTTGCTGAAGCTTTCTTT.

The chain is built from TRBV7-3 and TRBJ2-1, with no clear D. From germline, CDR1 is SGHTA and CDR2 FQGTGA. CDR3 size: 14 residues. V was pared by 5 bases and J by 6 bases, with 14 bases between. The CDR3 region has the DNA TGTGCCAGCAGCGACGGAGAGGCCTCCAATGAGCAGTTCTTC. Encoded protein: CASSDGEASNEQFF. The full variable domain, completed using reference TRBV7-3 and TRBJ2-1, is GAGVSQTPSNKVTEKGKYVELRCDPISGHTALYWYRQSLGQGPEFLIYFQGTGAADDSGLPNDRFFAVRPEGSVSTLKIQRTERGDSAVYLCASSDGEASNEQFFGPGTRLTVL.

The chain employs TRBV4-1 and TRBJ1-5; a weak D match, TRBD1 (5 bases). From germline, CDR1 is MGHRA and CDR2 YSYEKL. The CDR3 consists of 15 residues. V lost 1 base and J lost 6, with 13 bases in between. CDR3 loop: CASSQVGGELQPQHF. CDR3 coding DNA: TGCGCCAGCAGCCAAGTGGGGGGGGAGCTTCAGCCCCAGCATTTT.

This rearrangement joins TRBV28 to TRBJ1-6; weak D call: TRBD1 (5 bases). Per the germline V gene, CDR1 is MDHEN and CDR2 is SYDVKM. The CDR3 is made up of 15 amino acids. V lost 3 bases, J lost 8 bases, and 14 bases lay in between. DNA for the CDR3: TGTGCCAGCAGTTTGGGGGGGTTGAATTATTCACCCCTCCACTTT. Its protein is CASSLGGLNYSPLHF. Full variable domain (outside the CDR3, taken from reference TRBV28 and TRBJ1-6): DVKVTQSSRYLVKRTGEKVFLECVQDMDHENMFWYRQDPGLGLRLIYFSYDVKMKEKGDIPEGYSVSREKKERFSLILESASTNQTSMYLCASSLGGLNYSPLHFGNGTRLTVT.

The chain joins TRBV5-8 to TRBJ2-7, with TRBD2 matching 9 bases. The CDR3 extends over 15 amino acids. J gave up 0 bases and V 0 bases, and 1 base lay outside the gene matches. The germline gives CDR1 SGHTS, CDR2 YDEGEE. The CDR3 region is CASSLGTSDSYEQYF. For the CDR3, the DNA is TGTGCCAGCAGCTTGGGGACTAGCGACTCCTACGAGCAGTACTTC.

This rearrangement joins TRBV7-3 to TRBJ1-4; 9 bases match TRBD1. V was clipped by 5 bases and J by 8 bases; unmatched bases: 3. From germline, CDR1 is SGHTA and CDR2 FQGTGA. This CDR3 spans 13 amino acids. CDR3 coding DNA: TGTGCCAGCAGCACGGACAGGGGCGAAAAACTGTTTTTT. Translated: CASSTDRGEKLFF.

The chain has TRBV2 and TRBJ2-7, with 7 nucleotides matching TRBD1. Germline values: CDR1 SNHLY, CDR2 FYNNEI. CDR3 length: 13 amino acids. V shed 7 bases, J shed 4 bases, and the junction held 7 bases outside the gene matches. CDR3 sequence reads: CASMVTGVYEQYF. The CDR3 DNA follows: TGTGCCAGCATGGTTACAGGGGTGTACGAGCAGTACTTC.

J is TRBJ1-2 and V is TRBV10-2, with a possible D match to TRBD1 (5 bases). In germline, CDR1 is WSHSY, CDR2 SAAADI. The V end was cut by 11 bases, the J end by 4 bases, with 14 bases between. The CDR3 has 12 residues. The CDR3 DNA reads as TGCGCCGCGATTGACAGCCGCTATGGCTACACCTTC. Translated: CAAIDSRYGYTF.

The chain has TRBV5-1 and TRBJ2-7; 7 nucleotides match TRBD1. This CDR3 is built from 16 residues. CDR1 is SGHRS, CDR2 YFSETQ, per germline. Unmatched junction bases numbered 13, after V lost 5 bases and J lost 2 bases. Here the CDR3 reads CASSPSGDSQPYEQYF. DNA for the CDR3: TGCGCCAGCAGTCCTTCCGGGGACAGCCAGCCCTACGAGCAGTACTTC.